One sample yielded the 28 T cell receptor beta chains listed below, sequenced in a study of beta chain features in type 1 diabetes. Whole-study results and caveats: Within each of all four CD4+ subsets, Type 1 diabetes patients had TCRB CDR3s that were moderately but significantly shorter.

Which antigens these TCRs recognize remains unknown. The investigators reverse transcribed all of the isolated RNA, so they sequenced expressed TCRB transcripts. Method: immunoSEQ multiplex PCR; TCRdb's copy keeps in-frame clones and lacks some. The table shows 640,000 or so clones, with around an eighth occurring only once. The material sequenced was naive CD4+ T cells from blood. The receptors here all came from a man between 18 and 29 years old with type 1 diabetes.

The chain uses TRBV10-3 and TRBJ2-7; 7 positions match TRBD2. Germline V gene data show CDR1 as ENHRY and CDR2 as SYGVKD. With V trimmed by 4 bases and J by 4 bases, 4 bases remained unmatched. The CDR3 covers 13 residues. The CDR3 region has the DNA TGTGCCATCAGTGTCGGGGGAGGGTACGAGCAGTACTTC. Residues: CAISVGGGYEQYF.

The V and J genes are TRBV19 and TRBJ2-2, with D possibly being TRBD2 (6 bases). The CDR3 runs 15 residues. V was pared by 5 bases and J by 4 bases, with 14 bases between. Germline V CDR1 and CDR2: LNHDA, SQIVND (reference sequence). In DNA form, the CDR3 reads TGTGCCAGTAGTCCCTGGGGACTGAGCACCGGGGAGCTGTTTTTT. It yields the protein CASSPWGLSTGELFF.

The chain joins TRBV15 to TRBJ1-1; no definite D call. From germline, CDR1 is LNHNV and CDR2 YYDKDF (reference sequence). The CDR3 consists of 14 residues. Trimming cost V 8 bases and J 0 bases, with 13 bases left between them. CDR3 coding DNA: TGTGCCACCCAAATTGAACTCATGAACACTGAAGCTTTCTTT. Its protein product is CATQIELMNTEAFF.

This clone was counted between two and nine times. V gene TRBV2 combines with J gene TRBJ1-1; perhaps TRBD1 as D (5 bases). Germline assignment: CDR1 SNHLY and CDR2 FYNNEI. This CDR3 is built from 14 residues. V lost 5 bases and J 1 base, leaving 11 bases between the germline ends. The CDR3 DNA sequence: TGTGCCAGCAGTCGGGTGCAGGGGAACACTGAAGCTTTCTTT. This sequence encodes CASSRVQGNTEAFF.

This clone was seen a few times. The rearrangement links TRBV7-2 to TRBJ1-4; D unresolved. The CDR3 is made up of 14 amino acids. V lost 5 bases and J 6 bases, leaving 13 bases between the germline ends. Germline CDR1 and CDR2: SGHTA and FQGNSA. In nucleotides, the CDR3 is TGTGCCAGCAGCCTAAGGGTCCGTGATGAAAAACTGTTTTTT. Protein sequence: CASSLRVRDEKLFF.

V is TRBV2 and J is TRBJ2-3, with D unclear. The CDR3 loop spans 12 amino acids. With 7 bases removed from V and 2 bases from J, the gap between germline ends came to 7 bases. CDR1 SNHLY and CDR2 FYNNEI come from the germline V gene. CDR3 loop: CASIKLTDTQYF. The CDR3 DNA sequence: TGTGCCAGCATTAAGCTCACAGATACGCAGTATTTT.

Worth noting for this clone: In the same sample, other DNA sequences code for this CDR3. V is TRBV7-2 and J is TRBJ2-3; D is ambiguous. Trimming took off 1 base at V and 4 bases at J, with 3 bases between the two ends. The CDR3 length is 12 residues. Per germline, CDR1 SGHTA and CDR2 FQGNSA. CDR3: CASSLGADTQYF. CDR3 sequence (DNA): TGTGCCAGCAGCTTAGGCGCAGATACGCAGTATTTT.

This clone has only a few counts. The V and J genes are TRBV2 and TRBJ2-3; D call uncertain. Germline V gene lookup returns CDR1 SNHLY and CDR2 FYNNEI. The V end was cut by 8 bases, the J end by 5 bases, with 11 bases between. The CDR3 contains 12 residues. The DNA of the CDR3 is TGTGCCAGCCCAAGGTGGGGAGATACGCAGTATTTT. Its translation is CASPRWGDTQYF. Together with reference TRBV2 and TRBJ2-3, the CDR3 gives the full variable domain: EPEVTQTPSHQVTQMGQEVILRCVPISNHLYFYWYRQILGQKVEFLVSFYNNEISEKSEIFDDQFSVERPDGSNFTLKIRSTKLEDSAMYFCASPRWGDTQYFGPGTRLTVL.

J is TRBJ1-1 and V is TRBV27, with D perhaps TRBD1 (6 bases). CDR1 and CDR2 (germline): MNHEY, SMNVEV (reference sequence). This CDR3 comprises 15 residues. Deletions cut 6 bases from V and 2 bases from J, with 16 bases between. This CDR3 reads CASSTRTRGNTEAFF. Here the CDR3 DNA reads TGTGCCAGCAGCACAAGGACCAGGGGCAACACTGAAGCTTTCTTT.

This clone was detected only a few times. This chain uses TRBV5-1 with TRBJ2-7; 10 bases agree with TRBD2. Germline lookup yields CDR1 SGHRS and CDR2 YFSETQ. Trimming took 0 bases from V and 0 from J; bases not matched to a gene: 3. There are 16 residues in the CDR3. As DNA, the CDR3 is TGCGCCAGCAGCTTGGCCTTAGCGGGAGGCTCCTACGAGCAGTACTTC. Encoded protein: CASSLALAGGSYEQYF.

The rearrangement joins TRBV2 to TRBJ2-1, with TRBD1 as a possible D gene (6 bases). The CDR3 is 13 residues long. CDR1 is SNHLY, CDR2 FYNNEI, per germline. With 7 bases removed from V and 16 bases from J, the gap between germline ends came to 23 bases. CDR3 amino acids: CASIMRQAVPAFF. CDR3 sequence (DNA): TGTGCCAGCATCATGAGACAGGCCGTGCCTGCTTTCTTC.

V usage is TRBV13 and J usage is TRBJ2-2; no firm D call. The germline CDR1 and CDR2 sequences are PRHDT and FYEKMQ (reference sequence). The V end was cut by 1 base, the J end by 3 bases, with 9 bases between. This CDR3 is 15 amino acids long. This CDR3 reads CASSLVVRYTGELFF. DNA of the CDR3: TGTGCCAGCAGCTTAGTGGTTAGATACACCGGGGAGCTGTTTTTT.

The J gene is TRBJ1-5, the V gene TRBV27; D uncertain. The CDR3 is 14 residues long. Germline V gene lookup returns CDR1 MNHEY and CDR2 SMNVEV (reference sequence). Trimming stripped 6 bases from V and 6 bases from J, with 15 bases between. The CDR3 bases are TGTGCCAGCAGCCTTAGGACTGGAGCTCAGCCCCAGCATTTT. It translates to CASSLRTGAQPQHF.

The V gene is TRBV5-1, the J gene TRBJ2-7; D is unclear. The germline gives CDR1 SGHRS, CDR2 YFSETQ. V lost 0 bases and J lost 5, with 12 bases in between. The CDR3 totals 14 residues. DNA of the CDR3: TGCGCCAGCAGCTTGGCCCTTTCAGGCCACGAGCAGTACTTC. Protein sequence: CASSLALSGHEQYF.

This clone showed up just a few times. CDR3 DNA sequence: TGTGCCAGCAGCTTGAGGGCAGGTCTGAACACTGAAGCTTTCTTT. As protein: CASSLRAGLNTEAFF. The chain links TRBV5-4 to TRBJ1-1, with no clear D. The CDR3 runs to 15 residues. Germline loops: CDR1 SGHNT, CDR2 YYREEE (reference sequence). V lost 1 base and J lost 0, with 10 bases in between.

The genes are TRBV30 and TRBJ2-2; D is tentatively TRBD1 or TRBD2 (5 bases each). With 3 bases removed from V and 2 bases from J, the gap between germline ends came to 13 bases. The CDR3 is made up of 15 amino acids. Germline CDR1 GTSNPN, CDR2 SVGIG (reference sequence). The CDR3, as DNA: TGTGCCTGGAGGGGCCCGGGACCTAACACCGGGGAGCTGTTTTTT. Its protein product is CAWRGPGPNTGELFF.

The genes are TRBV6-6 and TRBJ1-5; D call uncertain. The germline gives CDR1 MNHNY, CDR2 SVGAGI (reference sequence). The CDR3 loop spans 15 amino acids. V was pared by 4 bases and J by 8 bases, with 18 bases between. In DNA form, the CDR3 reads TGTGCCAGCAGTTCGAGGGCCCCGAGGAGTGAGCCCCAGCATTTT. Translation: CASSSRAPRSEPQHF.

J is TRBJ1-4 and V is TRBV29-1, with a tentative D call TRBD1 (5 bases). Trimming left V 5 bases short and J 7 bases short, with 14 bases between. Germline CDR1 SQVTM, CDR2 ANQGSEA. The CDR3 covers 13 residues. CDR3 sequence reads: CSVTLGGSEKLFF. The DNA for the CDR3 is TGCAGCGTTACCCTTGGGGGTAGTGAAAAACTGTTTTTT. The full variable domain, completed using reference TRBV29-1 and TRBJ1-4, is SAVISQKPSRDICQRGTSLTIQCQVDSQVTMMFWYRQQPGQSLTLIATANQGSEATYESGFVIDKFPISRPNLTFSTLTVSNMSPEDSSIYLCSVTLGGSEKLFFGSGTQLSVL.

V and J are TRBV29-1 and TRBJ2-1, with TRBD1 matching over 10 bases. CDR3 length: 13 residues. V lost 2 bases to trimming and J lost 8 bases; unmatched junction nucleotides: 3. Germline V lookup: CDR1 SQVTM, CDR2 ANQGSEA. The DNA for the CDR3 is TGCAGCGTTGAACCGACAGGGGGCGATGAGCAGTTCTTC. Its protein is CSVEPTGGDEQFF.

This clone was picked up a small number of times. This rearrangement joins TRBV5-1 to TRBJ2-7; the D is unclear. Trimming removed 0 bases from V and 2 bases from J, with 9 bases in between. The germline CDR1 and CDR2 sequences are SGHRS and YFSETQ. The CDR3 runs 14 residues. The CDR3 region is CASSLEANTYEQYF. The CDR3 bases are TGCGCCAGCAGCTTGGAAGCAAATACCTACGAGCAGTACTTC.

V gene TRBV4-1 combines with J gene TRBJ2-5, with 10 positions matching TRBD1. Germline V gene data show CDR1 as MGHRA and CDR2 as YSYEKL. Trimming cost V 3 bases and J 4 bases; bases outside gene matches: 11. The length of the CDR3 is 17 residues. The CDR3 protein is CASSQVFPGQGRETQYF. CDR3 sequence (DNA): TGCGCCAGCAGCCAGGTATTCCCGGGACAGGGGAGAGAGACCCAGTACTTC.

This clone was detected only a few times. The rearrangement uses TRBV7-2 and TRBJ2-1; 7 bases align to TRBD2. The CDR3 sequence is 15 residues long. After removal of 5 bases from V and 8 bases from J, the junction contained 12 bases not matched to a gene. The germline V gene encodes CDR1 SGHTA and CDR2 FQGNSA. Here the CDR3 DNA reads TGTGCCAGCAGCCCCTTTAGTGGGGGGGTGGATGAGCAGTTCTTC. It yields the protein CASSPFSGGVDEQFF.

For this clone: An end of the junction differs from the germline gene, which may be a read error. The chain has TRBV30 and TRBJ2-3; TRBD2 aligns across 8 bases. The CDR3 contains 14 residues. Germline CDR1 is GTSNPN and CDR2 is SVGIG (reference sequence). CDR3 loop: CVWSVAGGEDTQYF. The DNA for the CDR3 is TGTGTCTGGAGTGTGGCGGGAGGAGAAGATACGCAGTATTTT.

This clone has a handful of counts. CDR3 DNA sequence: TGTGCCTGGAGTGCCGGGACCAGCGTAAGGAACACTGAAGCTTTCTTT. This sequence encodes CAWSAGTSVRNTEAFF. The chain combines TRBV30 with TRBJ1-1, with a weak D call TRBD1 (5 bases). The ends were cut back, 1 base at V and 1 base at J, with 16 bases in the middle. The germline V gene encodes CDR1 GTSNPN and CDR2 SVGIG (reference sequence). CDR3 length equals 16 residues.

The chain has TRBV30 and TRBJ2-2; no reliable D call. V was clipped by 3 bases and J by 6 bases, with 14 bases between them. Germline CDR1 reads GTSNPN; CDR2 reads SVGIG (reference sequence). The CDR3 length is 14 residues. The CDR3 coding sequence is TGTGCCTGGAGAAGAGACTCCCTATCCGGGGAGCTGTTTTTT. Its protein is CAWRRDSLSGELFF. Combining the CDR3 with reference TRBV30 and TRBJ2-2 gives the whole variable domain SQTIHQWPATLVQPVGSPLSLECTVEGTSNPNLYWYRQAAGRGLQLLFYSVGIGQISSEVPQNLSASRPQDRQFILSSKKLLLSDSGFYLCAWRRDSLSGELFFGEGSRLTVL.

There are a few counts of this clone. The chain links TRBV30 to TRBJ1-3; D remains ambiguous. V lost 7 bases and J lost 4, with 17 bases in between. Germline CDR1 and CDR2: GTSNPN and SVGIG (reference sequence). The CDR3 sequence is 14 residues long. The chain's CDR3 is CAFSAGIGGNTIYF. CDR3 sequence (DNA): TGTGCCTTTTCTGCGGGCATAGGAGGAAACACCATATATTTT. Together with reference TRBV30 and TRBJ1-3, the CDR3 gives the full variable domain: SQTIHQWPATLVQPVGSPLSLECTVEGTSNPNLYWYRQAAGRGLQLLFYSVGIGQISSEVPQNLSASRPQDRQFILSSKKLLLSDSGFYLCAFSAGIGGNTIYFGEGSWLTVV.

This clone has more than one count but fewer than ten. The V gene is TRBV18, the J gene TRBJ2-3; 9 positions match TRBD2. The CDR3 contains 14 residues. The trim removed 6 bases at V and 6 bases at J, leaving 7 bases unmatched. Germline assignment: CDR1 KGHSH and CDR2 LQKENI. In DNA, the CDR3 is TGTGCCAGCTCCCCGGGACTAGCAAAGGATACGCAGTATTTT. This gives the protein CASSPGLAKDTQYF.

The gene calls are TRBV5-6 and TRBJ2-7; D tentatively fits TRBD1 or TRBD2 (5 bases each). CDR1 and CDR2 (germline): SGHDT, YYEEEE. This CDR3 contains 13 residues. The V end lost 2 bases, the J end lost 3 bases, and 9 bases lay between the germline ends. The CDR3 nucleotides are TGTGCCAGCAGCTTACGGGGCTACTACGAGCAGTACTTC. It is translated as CASSLRGYYEQYF.